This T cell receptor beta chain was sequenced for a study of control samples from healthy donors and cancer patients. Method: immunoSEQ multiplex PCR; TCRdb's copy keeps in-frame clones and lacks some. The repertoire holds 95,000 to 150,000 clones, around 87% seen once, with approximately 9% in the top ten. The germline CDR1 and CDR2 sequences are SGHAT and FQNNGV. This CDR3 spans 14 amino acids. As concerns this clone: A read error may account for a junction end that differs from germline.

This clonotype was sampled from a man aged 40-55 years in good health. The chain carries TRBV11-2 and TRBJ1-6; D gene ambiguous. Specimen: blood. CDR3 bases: TGTGCCAGCAGCTTAGTCTCCAATAATTCACCCCTCCACTTT. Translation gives CASSLVSNNSPLHF. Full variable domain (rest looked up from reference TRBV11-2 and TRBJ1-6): EAGVAQSPRYKIIEKRQSVAFWCNPISGHATLYWYQQILGQGPKLLIQFQNNGVVDDSQLPKDRFSAERLKGVDSTLKIQPAKLEDSAVYLCASSLVSNNSPLHFGNGTRLTVT.